This T cell receptor beta chain was retrieved from a study of blood T cells in healthy people across ages. From germline, CDR1 is SGHNT and CDR2 YYREEE (reference sequence). CDR3 size: 15 residues. Trimming cost V 0 bases and J 3 bases, with 12 bases left between them. Then a second PCR, running about 6 to 12 cycles, was carried out with a sample-barcoded 5' primer and a J-beta primer mix. MiXCR, run by TCRdb on the 5' RACE reads, gives a single entry per CDR3 protein. The table records 500,000 to 700,000 distinct CDR3 sequences, under 30% of them present only once. The TCR was taken from a woman of 80 years or more in good health. The V call is TRBV5-4, the J call TRBJ1-1; D gene unclear. The sample taken for sequencing was blood. CDR3 loop: CASSLVGSLDTEAFF. CDR3 sequence (DNA): TGTGCCAGCAGCTTGGTTGGGAGTCTGGACACTGAAGCTTTCTTT.